Following are 30 T cell receptor beta chains from one sample sequenced in a study of T cell responses to AZD1222 COVID-19 vaccine. The assay was immunoSEQ multiplex PCR, and TCRdb's table has in-frame clones only and misses some. The table records 90,000 to 95,000 clones, just over 90% of them present only once. Here the sequenced sample was peripheral blood, taken on day 0 of AZD1222 vaccination. The receptors were gathered from an adult in good health.

J is TRBJ1-6 and V is TRBV9; D unresolved. From germline, CDR1 is SGDLS and CDR2 YYNGEE. Trimming removed 3 bases from V and 6 bases from J, with 7 bases in between. CDR3 length equals 13 residues. Here the CDR3 reads CASSAPGNSPLHF. In DNA, the CDR3 is TGTGCCAGCAGCGCGCCCGGTAATTCACCCCTCCACTTT.

This chain uses TRBV6-5 with TRBJ1-3; D ambiguous. Germline CDR1 MNHEY, CDR2 SVGAGI. Trimming stripped 6 bases from V and 0 bases from J, with 12 bases between. CDR3 length equals 15 residues. The CDR3 DNA sequence: TGTGCCAGCAGGGCCGGACTTCGCTCTGGAAACACCATATATTTT. Protein sequence: CASRAGLRSGNTIYF.

The chain links TRBV15 to TRBJ2-7, with 8 bases that match TRBD1. The junction had 4 bases not matched to a gene; V was cut back by 0 bases and J by 3 bases. This CDR3 is built from 15 residues. Per germline, CDR1 LNHNV and CDR2 YYDKDF (reference sequence). The CDR3 sequence: CATSRDRTGLYEQYF. The CDR3 coding sequence is TGTGCCACCAGCAGAGATCGGACAGGGCTCTACGAGCAGTACTTC.

V and J are TRBV3-1 (or the pseudogene TRBV3-2) and TRBJ1-5, with a weak D call TRBD1 (6 bases). Germline V gene lookup returns CDR1 LGHDT and CDR2 YNNKEL (reference sequence). Trimming removed 6 bases at V and 5 bases at J, with 17 bases between. The CDR3 loop spans 15 amino acids. The CDR3 nucleotides read TGTGCCAGCAGTCAGGGGAGAGTGGACTATCAGCCCCAGCATTTT. Encoded protein: CASSQGRVDYQPQHF.

In its sample, this clone was seen once. The CDR3 here is CAIRSISSGNTIYF. CDR3 nucleotides: TGTGCCATCAGGTCAATAAGCTCTGGAAACACCATATATTTT. The J gene is TRBJ1-3, the V gene TRBV10-3, with no clear D. V was pared by 6 bases and J by 0 bases, with 9 bases between. The CDR3 consists of 14 residues. Germline V CDR1 and CDR2: ENHRY, SYGVKD.

The V and J genes are TRBV6-5 and TRBJ2-5, with 7 bases aligning to TRBD2. The CDR3 spans 14 residues. J lost 5 bases, V lost 6 bases, and 9 bases had no gene match. Germline CDR1 and CDR2: MNHEY and SVGAGI. CDR3 sequence: CASSRVGGRETQYF. For the CDR3, the DNA is TGTGCCAGCAGCCGAGTGGGGGGGAGGGAGACCCAGTACTTC.

The gene calls are TRBV3-1 (or the pseudogene TRBV3-2) and TRBJ1-5, with a tentative D call TRBD1 (5 bases). V shed 5 bases and J shed 5 bases, with 16 bases lying between them. CDR3 length: 15 amino acids. Germline CDR1 reads LGHDT; CDR2 reads YNNKEL (reference sequence). Written as DNA, the CDR3 is TGTGCCAGCAGCAGGACGGGGGATAGGGATCAGCCCCAGCATTTT. This sequence encodes CASSRTGDRDQPQHF.

The CDR3 reads CASSPRPFTKLTDTQYF. The CDR3 DNA sequence: TGTGCCAGCAGCCCACGCCCTTTTACAAAACTCACAGATACGCAGTATTTT. The rearrangement links TRBV13 to TRBJ2-3; no definite D call. The germline V gene has CDR1 PRHDT and CDR2 FYEKMQ (reference sequence). CDR3 length: 17 amino acids. The ends were cut back, 5 bases at V and 2 bases at J, with 20 bases in the middle. Full variable domain (missing parts from reference TRBV13 and TRBJ2-3): AAGVIQSPRHLIKEKRETATLKCYPIPRHDTVYWYQQGPGQDPQFLISFYEKMQSDKGSIPDRFSAQQFSDYHSELNMSSLELGDSALYFCASSPRPFTKLTDTQYFGPGTRLTVL.

This chain's CDR3 is CASSQGTSGLVYEQYF. For the CDR3, the DNA is TGCGCCAGCAGCCAAGGGACTAGCGGACTTGTCTACGAGCAGTACTTC. The chain links TRBV4-3 to TRBJ2-7; 10 bases map to TRBD2. Trimming took 1 base from V and 3 from J; bases not matched to a gene: 6. The CDR3 has 16 residues. Germline V gene data show CDR1 as LGHNA and CDR2 as YSLEER.

The DNA of the CDR3 is TGTGCCAGCAGCCAAGATTGGAGCGGGGGAGCCTACGAGCAGTACTTC. Amino acid sequence: CASSQDWSGGAYEQYF. The chain couples TRBV4-2 to TRBJ2-7, with 8 positions matching TRBD2. CDR3 size: 16 residues. The germline V gene has CDR1 LGHNA and CDR2 YNFKEQ. Unmatched junction bases numbered 6, after V lost 0 bases and J lost 2 bases.

The chain links TRBV5-1 to TRBJ2-2; 12 bases match TRBD2. Germline V gives CDR1 SGHRS, CDR2 YFSETQ. The CDR3 runs 16 residues. V was pared by 4 bases and J by 5 bases, with 6 bases of the junction left unmatched. The CDR3 sequence is CASSDTGTSGTGELFF. The CDR3, as DNA: TGCGCCAGCAGCGACACCGGGACTAGCGGGACCGGGGAGCTGTTTTTT.

The chain has TRBV30 and TRBJ2-2, with D unresolved. Trimming removed 3 bases at V and 1 base at J, with 9 bases between. Per germline, CDR1 GTSNPN and CDR2 SVGIG (reference sequence). The CDR3 runs to 14 residues. The DNA of the CDR3 is TGTGCCTGGAGAAAGGGTCTGAACACCGGGGAGCTGTTTTTT. This sequence encodes CAWRKGLNTGELFF.

CDR3 sequence reads: CASSVTTASSGNTIYF. In DNA, the CDR3 is TGTGCCAGCAGCGTAACGACTGCTAGCTCTGGAAACACCATATATTTT. V gene TRBV9 combines with J gene TRBJ1-3; no clear D. Between the trimmed V and J ends, which lost 1 base and 0 bases, there was a span of 11 bases. CDR3 size: 16 residues. The germline gives CDR1 SGDLS, CDR2 YYNGEE.

This chain uses TRBV3-1 (or the pseudogene TRBV3-2) with TRBJ2-2; 8 nucleotides match TRBD1. Trimming removed 1 base from V and 3 bases from J; junction bases left unmatched: 7. Looked up from germline, CDR1 is LGHDT and CDR2 is YNNKEL (reference sequence). This CDR3 contains 17 residues. The CDR3 sequence: CASSQAVTGEDTGELFF. The CDR3 DNA is TGTGCCAGCAGCCAAGCCGTGACAGGGGAGGACACCGGGGAGCTGTTTTTT.

J is TRBJ2-3 and V is TRBV19; D gene unclear. The CDR3 contains 15 residues. V lost 3 bases and J 10 bases, leaving 20 bases between the germline ends. Germline V gene lookup returns CDR1 LNHDA and CDR2 SQIVND (reference sequence). The CDR3 reads CASSMWSPRGGAQYF. CDR3 bases: TGTGCCAGTAGTATGTGGTCCCCTCGCGGTGGCGCGCAGTATTTT. The full variable domain, with the rest looked up from reference TRBV19 and TRBJ2-3, is DGGITQSPKYLFRKEGQNVTLSCEQNLNHDAMYWYRQDPGQGLRLIYYSQIVNDFQKGDIAEGYSVSREKKESFPLTVTSAQKNPTAFYLCASSMWSPRGGAQYFGPGTRLTVL.

The chain has TRBV2 and TRBJ1-2; D unresolved. Germline V lookup: CDR1 SNHLY, CDR2 FYNNEI. V was cut by 5 bases and J by 0 bases, with 16 bases left in between. CDR3 length equals 16 residues. In nucleotides, the CDR3 is TGTGCCAGCAGTCTTAGTTCTGGACGGGCTAACTATGGCTACACCTTC. Translated: CASSLSSGRANYGYTF.

This clone was counted a few times. The chain links TRBV18 to TRBJ2-3; a weak D match, TRBD2 (7 bases). The CDR3 has 17 amino acids. V lost 8 bases and J lost 1, with 22 bases in between. Germline V lookup: CDR1 KGHSH, CDR2 LQKENI. CDR3 bases: TGTGCCAGCCATAATCCCTGGGAGGGGGAAGGCACAGATACGCAGTATTTT. It translates to CASHNPWEGEGTDTQYF.

The genes are TRBV5-4 and TRBJ1-6, with 8 bases lining up with TRBD1. Germline V gene sequence: CDR1 SGHNT, CDR2 YYREEE (reference sequence). Trimming at V came to 0 bases and at J to 7 bases, leaving 3 bases not matched to a gene. This CDR3 is 15 amino acids long. The CDR3 here is CASSLGTGTNSPLHF. CDR3 nucleotide sequence: TGTGCCAGCAGCTTGGGGACAGGGACGAATTCACCCCTCCACTTT.

The gene calls are TRBV5-6 and TRBJ1-1; 9 bases are a match to TRBD1. The CDR3 runs to 14 residues. Germline loops: CDR1 SGHDT, CDR2 YYEEEE. The trim removed 0 bases at V and 5 bases at J, leaving 2 bases unmatched. The CDR3, as DNA: TGTGCCAGCAGCTTGGGGACAGGGGTAACTGAAGCTTTCTTT. It is translated as CASSLGTGVTEAFF.

The chain employs TRBV11-2 and TRBJ2-1; no definite D call. Between the trimmed V and J ends, which lost 1 base and 10 bases, there was a span of 11 bases. The CDR3 runs to 13 residues. The germline V gene encodes CDR1 SGHAT and CDR2 FQNNGV. DNA of the CDR3: TGTGCCAGCAGCTTAGGAGACCAGAGGGAGCAGTTCTTC. Its protein product is CASSLGDQREQFF.

The V and J genes are TRBV14 and TRBJ2-7, with 9 positions matching TRBD1. Germline V gene lookup returns CDR1 SGHDN and CDR2 FVKESK. Trimming took 4 bases from V and 5 from J; bases not matched to a gene: 6. The CDR3 runs 14 residues. CDR3 sequence: CASSRGQGPDEQYF. The CDR3 DNA follows: TGTGCCAGCAGCCGCGGACAGGGGCCCGACGAGCAGTACTTC.

The chain links TRBV12-5 to TRBJ1-1, with 8 bases lining up with TRBD1. This CDR3 has 14 amino acids. With 3 bases clipped from V and 4 bases from J, the junction kept 4 bases outside the gene matches. The germline V gene has CDR1 LGHNT and CDR2 FRNRAP. CDR3 DNA sequence: TGTGCTAGTGGTTTCCGGACAGGGCCCACTGAAGCTTTCTTT. Translation gives CASGFRTGPTEAFF.

This sequence joins TRBV5-4 and TRBJ2-3; D assignment may be TRBD1 or TRBD2 (5 bases each). V was shortened by 0 bases and J by 1 base, with 15 bases between the two germline ends. Germline CDR1 and CDR2: SGHNT and YYREEE (reference sequence). This CDR3 has 17 amino acids. The CDR3 nucleotides are TGTGCCAGCAGCTTGGAGGTTTCCGGGGCGGGCACAGATACGCAGTATTTT. Its translation is CASSLEVSGAGTDTQYF. The whole variable domain, remainder taken from reference TRBV5-4 and TRBJ2-3, is ETGVTQSPTHLIKTRGQQVTLRCSSQSGHNTVSWYQQALGQGPQFIFQYYREEENGRGNFPPRFSGLQFPNYSSELNVNALELDDSALYLCASSLEVSGAGTDTQYFGPGTRLTVL.

This sequence joins TRBV7-2 and TRBJ2-7; D remains ambiguous. There are 14 residues in the CDR3. Looked up from germline, CDR1 is SGHTA and CDR2 is FQGNSA. V shed 1 base and J shed 1 base, with 8 bases lying between them. The CDR3 loop is CASSLVQESYEQYF. The CDR3, as DNA: TGTGCCAGCAGCTTAGTCCAGGAGTCCTACGAGCAGTACTTC.

The chain uses TRBV5-8 and TRBJ1-2; no clear D. The ends were cut back, 7 bases at V and 6 bases at J, with 10 bases in the middle. The CDR3 totals 11 residues. Per the germline V gene, CDR1 is SGHTS and CDR2 is YDEGEE. Here the CDR3 DNA reads TGTGCCAGCCCATCGGGGAATGGCTACACCTTC. Its translation is CASPSGNGYTF.

The chain joins TRBV6-5 to TRBJ1-2; 7 bases fit TRBD1. This CDR3 comprises 15 residues. Trimming at V came to 2 bases and at J to 2 bases, leaving 5 bases not matched to a gene. Germline CDR1 and CDR2: MNHEY and SVGAGI. The CDR3 region is CASSYGAGGNYGYTF. CDR3 sequence (DNA): TGTGCCAGCAGTTACGGTGCAGGGGGGAACTATGGCTACACCTTC.

This clone was counted once. This rearrangement joins TRBV18 to TRBJ1-1; D may be TRBD1 (5 bases). The CDR3 length is 15 residues. V dropped 3 bases and J dropped 4 bases, with 15 bases sitting between them. CDR1 KGHSH and CDR2 LQKENI come from the germline V gene. The CDR3 loop reads CASSPRVGLGTEAFF. DNA of the CDR3: TGTGCCAGCTCACCGCGGGTGGGACTCGGCACTGAAGCTTTCTTT.

This rearrangement joins TRBV30 to TRBJ1-1; possible D gene TRBD1, 5 bases. V lost 0 bases and J 5 bases, leaving 10 bases between the germline ends. The CDR3 runs 13 residues. Germline values: CDR1 GTSNPN, CDR2 SVGIG (reference sequence). The CDR3: CAWSVREGTEAFF. As DNA, the CDR3 is TGTGCCTGGAGTGTACGTGAGGGGACTGAAGCTTTCTTT.

The V gene is TRBV6-9, the J gene TRBJ1-1; no firm D call. The CDR3 is made up of 14 amino acids. Germline V CDR1 and CDR2: MNHGY, SVAAGI. V was pared by 3 bases and J by 3 bases, with 11 bases between. As DNA, the CDR3 is TGTGCCAGCAGTTACAGTGGGCAGGACACTGAAGCTTTCTTT. This sequence encodes CASSYSGQDTEAFF.

Only one count was recorded for this clone. This CDR3 reads CATRTGDVDTGELFF. In DNA, the CDR3 is TGTGCCACCCGGACAGGGGACGTCGACACCGGGGAGCTGTTTTTT. J is TRBJ2-2 and V is TRBV24-1, with 9 bases that match TRBD1. Germline CDR1 reads KGHDR; CDR2 reads SFDVKD. The J segment lost 3 bases and the V segment lost 9 bases, leaving 7 bases of the junction unmatched. The CDR3 sequence is 15 residues long.